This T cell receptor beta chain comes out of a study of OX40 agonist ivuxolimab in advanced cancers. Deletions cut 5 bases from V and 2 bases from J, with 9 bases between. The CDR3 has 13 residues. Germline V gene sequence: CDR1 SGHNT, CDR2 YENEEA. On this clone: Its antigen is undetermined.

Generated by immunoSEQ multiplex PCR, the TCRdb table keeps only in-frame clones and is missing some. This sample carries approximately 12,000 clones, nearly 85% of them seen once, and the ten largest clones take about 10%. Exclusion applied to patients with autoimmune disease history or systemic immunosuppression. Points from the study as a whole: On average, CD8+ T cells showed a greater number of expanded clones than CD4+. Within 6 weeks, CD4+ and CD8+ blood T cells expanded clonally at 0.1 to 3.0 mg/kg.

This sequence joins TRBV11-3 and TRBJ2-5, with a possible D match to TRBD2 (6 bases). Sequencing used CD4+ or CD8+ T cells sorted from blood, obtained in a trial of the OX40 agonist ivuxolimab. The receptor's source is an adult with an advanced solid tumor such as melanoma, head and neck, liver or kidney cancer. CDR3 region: CASSEGLQETQYF. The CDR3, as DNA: TGTGCCAGCAGCGAGGGACTTCAAGAGACCCAGTACTTC.